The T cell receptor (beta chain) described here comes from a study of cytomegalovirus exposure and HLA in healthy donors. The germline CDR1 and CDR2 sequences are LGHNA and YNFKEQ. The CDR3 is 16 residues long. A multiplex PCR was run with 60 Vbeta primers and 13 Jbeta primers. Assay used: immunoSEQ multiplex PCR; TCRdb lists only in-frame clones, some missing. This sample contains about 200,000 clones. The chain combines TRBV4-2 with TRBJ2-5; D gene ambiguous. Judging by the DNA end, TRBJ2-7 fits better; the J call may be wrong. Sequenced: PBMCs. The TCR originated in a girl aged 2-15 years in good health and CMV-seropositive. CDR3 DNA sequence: TGTGCCAGCAGCCAAGACGGTAGCAAAGCCTCCTACGAGCAGTACTTC. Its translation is CASSQDGSKASYEQYF.